This entry features one T cell receptor (beta chain) sequence. This record belongs to a study of blood T cells in healthy people across ages. The CDR3 consists of 13 residues. Looked up from germline, CDR1 is SGHVS and CDR2 is FQNEAQ. Trimming pared 1 base from V and 9 bases from J, leaving 12 bases between. The authors ran a second PCR of about 6 to 12 cycles using a sample-barcoded 5' primer and a J-beta primer mix. Every cDNA molecule bore a tag from a template-switch adaptor containing 12 random nucleotides. Paired-end reads containing CDR3 totaled no fewer than 3 million for each sample. TCRdb re-analysed the 5' RACE reads in MiXCR, keeping a single row per CDR3 protein. Of about 1.4 million distinct CDR3 sequences listed, 59% are singletons. Healthy Caucasian individuals from Russia aged about 6 to 95 served as donors.

The V and J genes are TRBV7-8 and TRBJ1-2; tentatively, D is TRBD1 (6 bases). Material for sequencing was blood. The TCR originated in a man younger than 35 in good health. CDR3 in amino acids: CASSLEIGGRYTF. The CDR3 region has the DNA TGTGCCAGCAGCTTAGAAATCGGGGGCCGCTACACCTTC. The complete variable domain, with remaining parts taken from reference TRBV7-8 and TRBJ1-2, reads GAGVSQSPRYKVAKRGQDVALRCDPISGHVSLFWYQQALGQGPEFLTYFQNEAQLDKSGLPSDRFFAERPEGSVSTLKIQRTQQEDSAVYLCASSLEIGGRYTFGSGTRLTVV.